This is a list of T cell receptor beta chains from one sample in a study of cytomegalovirus exposure and HLA in healthy donors. The repertoire was sequenced with immunoSEQ multiplex PCR; TCRdb's copy has only in-frame clones and lacks some. The data hold roughly 120,000 clones, with around 62% observed a single time. The material sequenced was PBMCs. Every receptor here comes from a woman in her forties in good health and CMV-seropositive. Both conserved end residues are part of each CDR3. A D gene is named only where the DNA matches it firmly. Size tells how often a clone was seen (once, few, many) or the class of an expanded clone, and some rows leave it out.

D gene,clone size,J gene,V gene,CDR3 protein,CDR3 DNA
TRBD2,-,TRBJ2-7,TRBV4-2,CASSQDTQTSGVSYEQYF,TGTGCCAGCAGCCAAGATACCCAAACTAGCGGGGTCTCCTACGAGCAGTACTTC
-,few,TRBJ1-1,TRBV7-3,CASSLTAGRLAEAFF,TGTGCCAGCAGCTTAACGGCGGGGAGGCTGGCTGAAGCTTTCTTT
TRBD1,once,TRBJ2-1,TRBV6-6,CASSYSGGHEQFF,TGTGCCAGCAGTTACTCAGGGGGCCATGAGCAGTTCTTC
TRBD2,few,TRBJ2-5,TRBV4-3,CASSQDSSGRQGETQYF,TGCGCCAGCAGCCAAGACTCTAGCGGGAGACAGGGAGAGACCCAGTACTTC
-,-,TRBJ1-1,TRBV7-3,CASSSLGGRGTEAFF,TGTGCCAGCAGCTCTTTGGGGGGGCGCGGCACTGAAGCTTTCTTT
-,-,TRBJ1-1,TRBV28,CASSPGPGQGLEAFF,TGTGCCAGCAGCCCCGGACCGGGCCAGGGTCTTGAAGCTTTCTTT
-,-,TRBJ2-7,TRBV11-2,CASSFAGLPYEQYF,TGTGCCAGCAGCTTCGCGGGCTTACCCTACGAGCAGTACTTC
-,-,TRBJ2-1,TRBV15,CATSRDAEGLNEQFF,TGTGCCACCAGCAGAGATGCCGAGGGCCTGAATGAGCAGTTCTTC
-,-,TRBJ2-3,TRBV6-4,CASSPLPADTQYF,TGTGCCAGCAGTCCCCTCCCGGCAGATACGCAGTATTTT
TRBD2,-,TRBJ2-5,TRBV7-8,CASSLWAGGTLETQYF,TGTGCCAGCAGCTTATGGGCGGGAGGGACATTGGAGACCCAGTACTTC
TRBD2,-,TRBJ2-1,TRBV5-6,CASSWTSGSGNEQFF,TGTGCCAGCAGCTGGACTAGCGGGAGTGGTAATGAGCAGTTCTTC
-,-,TRBJ1-1,TRBV7-9,CASSQSKGYTEAFF,TGTGCCAGCAGCCAATCAAAGGGGTACACTGAAGCTTTCTTT
-,few,TRBJ1-2,TRBV5-6,CASSPEPGGVAGDNYGYTF,TGTGCCAGCAGCCCCGAACCGGGGGGGGTGGCAGGTGATAACTATGGCTACACCTTC
TRBD2,-,TRBJ2-1,TRBV6-5,CASSTGLAGGNAQFF,TGTGCCAGCAGTACCGGACTAGCGGGAGGGAATGCGCAGTTCTTC